These 18 T cell receptor beta chains came from one sample sequenced in a study of T cell changes during pregnancy in multiple sclerosis. The protocol was immunoSEQ multiplex PCR, while the TCRdb copy is restricted to in-frame clones and leaves out a portion. The sample records some 37,000 clones, approximately 89% being singletons. The sample was CD8+ T cells from peripheral blood mononuclear cells, taken in the third trimester of pregnancy. The receptors were sampled from a female donor with multiple sclerosis, enrolled in a pregnancy study.

The genes are TRBV27 and TRBJ2-5, with D possibly TRBD2 on 5 matching bases. The CDR3 has 14 residues. Trimming stripped 3 bases from V and 0 bases from J, with 8 bases between. Germline loops: CDR1 MNHEY, CDR2 SMNVEV (reference sequence). The CDR3 region has the DNA TGTGCCAGCAGTTTTAAGCGGTACCAAGAGACCCAGTACTTC. Translated, it gives CASSFKRYQETQYF.

The rearrangement uses TRBV5-6 and TRBJ2-7; D is ambiguous. The CDR3 contains 12 residues. V was trimmed by 0 bases and J by 4 bases, leaving 5 bases between them. Germline V gene data show CDR1 as SGHDT and CDR2 as YYEEEE. Here the CDR3 DNA reads TGTGCCAGCAGCTTGGGGGCATACGAGCAGTACTTC. Its translation: CASSLGAYEQYF. Full variable domain (remainder filled in from reference TRBV5-6 and TRBJ2-7): DAGVTQSPTHLIKTRGQQVTLRCSPKSGHDTVSWYQQALGQGPQFIFQYYEEEERQRGNFPDRFSGHQFPNYSSELNVNALLLGDSALYLCASSLGAYEQYFGPGTRLTVT.

The V gene is TRBV6-5, the J gene TRBJ1-2; TRBD1 aligns across 7 bases. The V and J ends lost 0 bases and 2 bases, in that order; junction bases with no gene match: 3. The CDR3 contains 15 residues. CDR1 and CDR2 (germline): MNHEY, SVGAGI. The CDR3 DNA is TGTGCCAGCAGTTACTCTGTGACAGGGAACTATGGCTACACCTTC. This gives the protein CASSYSVTGNYGYTF.

The chain couples TRBV11-3 to TRBJ2-3; 9 bases line up with TRBD1. Looked up from germline, CDR1 is SGHNT and CDR2 is YENEEA. The CDR3 has 16 residues. The junction had 12 bases not matched to a gene; V was cut back by 5 bases and J by 6 bases. The CDR3 DNA is TGTGCCAGCAGCCTCGGCTCCGGGACAGGGCGCGATACGCAGTATTTT. Translating gives CASSLGSGTGRDTQYF. The complete variable domain, with remaining parts taken from reference TRBV11-3 and TRBJ2-3, reads EAGVVQSPRYKIIEKKQPVAFWCNPISGHNTLYWYLQNLGQGPELLIRYENEEAVDDSQLPKDRFSAERLKGVDSTLKIQPAELGDSAVYLCASSLGSGTGRDTQYFGPGTRLTVL.

The chain employs TRBV2 and TRBJ2-7; D remains unclear. Trimming pared 2 bases from V and 5 bases from J, leaving 7 bases between. This CDR3 contains 12 residues. Germline CDR1 is SNHLY and CDR2 is FYNNEI. CDR3 in amino acids: CASSEPLNEQYF. The CDR3 bases are TGTGCCAGCAGTGAACCTTTAAACGAGCAGTACTTC.

CDR3 bases: TGTGCCAGCAGTGGGGCACTAGCCGGGTCCAATGAGCAGTTCTTC. Protein product: CASSGALAGSNEQFF. The rearrangement uses TRBV6-1 and TRBJ2-1, with D tentatively TRBD2 (6 bases). V lost 4 bases and J 6 bases, leaving 16 bases between the germline ends. Germline CDR1 MNHNS, CDR2 SASEGT. There are 15 residues in the CDR3.

The rearrangement joins TRBV11-2 to TRBJ1-2; TRBD1 matches 8 bases. The CDR3 length is 16 residues. Unmatched junction bases numbered 7, after V lost 1 base and J lost 3 bases. Germline-derived CDR1 and CDR2 are SGHAT and FQNNGV. The CDR3 DNA reads as TGTGCCAGCAGCTTAGGCCCCGGACAGGGATACTATGGCTACACCTTC. This translates into CASSLGPGQGYYGYTF.

The V gene is TRBV11-2, the J gene TRBJ1-2; 8 nucleotides align to TRBD1. This CDR3 spans 17 amino acids. V lost 2 bases to trimming and J lost 5 bases; unmatched junction nucleotides: 13. From germline, CDR1 is SGHAT and CDR2 FQNNGV. The CDR3 protein is CASSLPFTRTGSYGYTF. The CDR3 nucleotides read TGTGCCAGCAGCTTACCATTTACTCGGACAGGGTCGTATGGCTACACCTTC.

The V call is TRBV19, the J call TRBJ2-7; unclear D gene. V was cut by 5 bases and J by 0 bases, with 14 bases left in between. Germline loops: CDR1 LNHDA, CDR2 SQIVND (reference sequence). This CDR3 has 15 residues. The CDR3 DNA reads TGTGCCAGTAGTGTTTCTAGATCGAGCTCCTACGAGCAGTACTTC. Translating gives CASSVSRSSSYEQYF.

For the CDR3, the DNA is TGTGCCAGCAGTTTATATGTGCTCCCGACAGGGGACACTGAAGCTTTCTTT. Translation gives CASSLYVLPTGDTEAFF. The chain links TRBV27 to TRBJ1-1; TRBD1 matches at 8 bases. Trimming removed 1 base from V and 3 bases from J; junction bases left unmatched: 10. This CDR3 has 17 amino acids. Germline lookup yields CDR1 MNHEY and CDR2 SMNVEV (reference sequence).

This chain links TRBV6-5 with TRBJ1-1; D is ambiguous. V shed 0 bases and J shed 3 bases, with 11 bases lying between them. The CDR3 consists of 15 residues. Germline values: CDR1 MNHEY, CDR2 SVGAGI. The CDR3 protein is CASSYSHSQYTEAFF. The CDR3, as DNA: TGTGCCAGCAGTTACTCGCACAGCCAATACACTGAAGCTTTCTTT.

This clone was seen only a few times. The chain recombines TRBV30 with TRBJ1-1, with 8 bases aligning to TRBD1. Germline CDR1 reads GTSNPN; CDR2 reads SVGIG (reference sequence). V shed 0 bases and J 11 bases; nucleotides not matched to a gene: 5. The CDR3 contains 12 residues. The CDR3 loop is CAWSVQGVNAFF. In DNA form, the CDR3 reads TGTGCCTGGAGTGTACAGGGGGTAAACGCTTTCTTT.

V is TRBV11-2 and J is TRBJ1-3; perhaps TRBD1 as D (5 bases). This CDR3 spans 18 amino acids. CDR1 and CDR2 (germline): SGHAT, FQNNGV. V was trimmed by 0 bases and J by 0 bases, leaving 15 bases between them. CDR3 in DNA: TGTGCCAGCAGCTTAGAGGGCAGGGCCACTCACTCTGGAAACACCATATATTTT. Protein sequence: CASSLEGRATHSGNTIYF.

V and J are TRBV12-5 and TRBJ2-7, with TRBD2 as a possible D gene (5 bases). CDR3 size: 15 residues. Per the germline V gene, CDR1 is LGHNT and CDR2 is FRNRAP. Deletions cut 1 base from V and 5 bases from J, with 15 bases between. Here the CDR3 DNA reads TGTGCTAGTGGTTTGGGGACCACTAGTCATGACGAGCAGTACTTC. It encodes CASGLGTTSHDEQYF.

This chain connects TRBV6-5 to TRBJ2-5; possibly TRBD2 for D (6 bases). CDR1 and CDR2 (germline): MNHEY, SVGAGI. Trimming removed 2 bases from V and 4 bases from J, with 8 bases in between. This CDR3 comprises 13 residues. In DNA, the CDR3 is TGTGCCAGCAGTTACGTCGGGGGAGAGACCCAGTACTTC. Encoded protein: CASSYVGGETQYF.

V is TRBV27 and J is TRBJ2-3, with D maybe TRBD2 (6 bases). Trimming stripped 2 bases from V and 3 bases from J, with 9 bases between. The CDR3 extends over 14 amino acids. Germline-derived CDR1 and CDR2 are MNHEY and SMNVEV (reference sequence). CDR3 sequence (DNA): TGTGCCAGCAGTTTACTCGGGGGTACAGATACGCAGTATTTT. This translates into CASSLLGGTDTQYF.

V usage is TRBV7-3 and J usage is TRBJ2-1; 10 nucleotides agree with TRBD2. Unmatched junction bases numbered 3, after V lost 5 bases and J lost 2 bases. Germline CDR1 and CDR2: SGHTA and FQGTGA. The CDR3 is 15 residues long. The CDR3 DNA follows: TGTGCCAGCAGCATAGCGGGGGGCGCCTACAATGAGCAGTTCTTC. Residues: CASSIAGGAYNEQFF. The variable domain in full, with the rest retrieved from reference TRBV7-3 and TRBJ2-1, is GAGVSQTPSNKVTEKGKYVELRCDPISGHTALYWYRQSLGQGPEFLIYFQGTGAADDSGLPNDRFFAVRPEGSVSTLKIQRTERGDSAVYLCASSIAGGAYNEQFFGPGTRLTVL.

This chain joins TRBV5-1 and TRBJ2-7, with 7 bases aligning to TRBD2. This CDR3 region has 15 residues. Germline loops: CDR1 SGHRS, CDR2 YFSETQ. The trim removed 4 bases at V and 3 bases at J, leaving 10 bases unmatched. CDR3 in DNA: TGCGCCAGCAGCCCGACCGTGGGAGGGGACTACGAGCAGTACTTC. Translating it yields CASSPTVGGDYEQYF.